This TCR beta chain was obtained from a study of glioma-infiltrating T cells after dendritic cell vaccination (dated by TCRdb to 2016 to 2017). In terms of the full investigation: Of the roughly 15 glioblastoma patients in the cohort, all drawn from Phase I and II dendritic cell vaccination trials, 9 were newly diagnosed and 6 had recurrent disease. Autologous tumor lysate-pulsed dendritic cell vaccination was administered to the patients between about 2002 and 2013. To make the vaccine, monocyte-derived dendritic cells were cultured for 6 to 7 days with IL-4 and GM-CSF and then pulsed overnight with autologous tumor lysate. Three intradermal dendritic cell vaccine injections were administered to patients at biweekly intervals in the arm below the axilla. In glioblastoma patients vaccinated with dendritic cells, deep sequencing of TCR beta CDR3 regions served to measure tumor-infiltrating lymphocyte content and to compare repertoires between tumor and blood. Survival after dendritic cell vaccination was correlated with TCR sequencing metrics, including TIL content and tumor-blood repertoire overlap. The paper's findings and limits, for the study overall: The cohort was small and heterogeneous, only a few patients had full blood and tumor sets, and even fewer had initial-recurrent tumor pairs. TCR clonality showed no direct relationship with survival, which suggests that a diverse polyclonal response may matter. After dendritic cell vaccination, a higher estimated pretreatment TIL content predicted longer time to progression and longer overall survival. The three-group TCR overlap response model was characterized as speculative, and prospective validation of the model was stated to be required.

Using the immunoSEQ assay, TCRB CDR3 regions were amplified from roughly 1.9 micrograms of genomic DNA, or from all available DNA when less than that was on hand. Multiplex PCR used 60 forward primers for TCR V beta segments and 13 reverse primers for J beta segments. To estimate reads per starting template, synthetic control templates were spiked into each sample at limiting dilution. The Illumina HiSeq System generated 87 bp sequencing reads. The source study handled its data this way. PCR and sequencing errors were removed by a nearest neighbor algorithm that merged closely related sequences. TCR overlap was measured as the percentage of unique tumor TCR beta sequences also present in the same patient's peripheral blood. Imported from immuneACCESS, the table was reduced by TCRdb to in-frame sequences with V and J called. These copies leave out some clones; in studies compared against another copy, an unresolved V gene accounts for under half, and the cause of the remainder is not known. V and J calls and clone size are given by that table; D and trimming were obtained from the DNA. The table for this sample lists 50,000 to 55,000 clones; around 89% of them were counted only once. The leading ten clones occupy roughly 5.4% of the sample.

In the paper's terms, the time point label means: after dendritic cell vaccination, including at tumor progression/relapse. Patients were selected on the basis of adequate residual fresh-frozen tumor tissue and more than two years of available survival data. An isocitrate dehydrogenase mutation was not carried by any of the glioblastoma patients, although molecular status was otherwise variable. PBMC collection took place before vaccination, two weeks after the third vaccination, and at tumor progression if progression occurred. Genomic DNA was extracted with the Qiagen DNeasy Blood extraction Kit. CDR1 and CDR2 were assigned from the germline V gene as SGDLS and YYNGEE. The CDR3, cysteine through phenylalanine, is 16 amino acids long. The retained sequence is limited to the CDR3, 48 bases, with the frame set at the first base. Germline trimming amounts to 0 bases on V and 4 bases on J, with 9 as the count of junction bases outside the gene matches.

In regard to this clone: Its antigen target is currently unknown. The input lacks base qualities; no much larger clone sits a single base away.

The sequence joins TRBV9 to TRBJ2-5; 7 central nucleotides agree with TRBD2. The sample in question was blood, obtained after dendritic cell vaccination. The TCR sequence derives from a human donor with glioblastoma. CDR3 protein: CASSVEGGRGTETQYF. Here is the DNA: TGTGCCAGCAGCGTAGAGGGCGGGAGAGGTACAGAGACCCAGTACTTC. Full variable domain (CDR3 extended with the reference TRBV9 and TRBJ2-5 proteins): DSGVTQTPKHLITATGQRVTLRCSPRSGDLSVYWYQQSLDQGLQFLIQYYNGEERAKGNILERFSAQQFPDLHSELNLSSLELGDSALYFCASSVEGGRGTETQYFGPGTRLLVL.